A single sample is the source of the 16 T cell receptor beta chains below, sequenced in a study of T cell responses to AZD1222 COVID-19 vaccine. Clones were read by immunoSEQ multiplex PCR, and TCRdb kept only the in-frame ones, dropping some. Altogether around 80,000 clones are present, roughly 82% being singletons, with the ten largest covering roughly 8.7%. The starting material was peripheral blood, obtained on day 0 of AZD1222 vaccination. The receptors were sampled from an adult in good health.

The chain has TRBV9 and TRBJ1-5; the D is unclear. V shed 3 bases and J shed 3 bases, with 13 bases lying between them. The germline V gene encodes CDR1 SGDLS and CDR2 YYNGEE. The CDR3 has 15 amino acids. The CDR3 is CASSDMGVPNQPQHF. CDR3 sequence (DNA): TGTGCCAGCAGCGATATGGGAGTTCCCAATCAGCCCCAGCATTTT.

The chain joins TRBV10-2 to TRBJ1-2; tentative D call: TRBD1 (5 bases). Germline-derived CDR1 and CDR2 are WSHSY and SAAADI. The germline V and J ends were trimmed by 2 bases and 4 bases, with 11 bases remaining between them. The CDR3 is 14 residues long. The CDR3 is CASSERAGSYGYTF. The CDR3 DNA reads TGCGCCAGCAGTGAGAGGGCAGGGTCCTATGGCTACACCTTC.

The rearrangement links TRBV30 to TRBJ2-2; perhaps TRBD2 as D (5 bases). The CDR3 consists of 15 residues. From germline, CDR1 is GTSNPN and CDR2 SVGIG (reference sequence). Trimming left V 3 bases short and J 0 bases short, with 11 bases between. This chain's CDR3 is CAWRVRGTNTGELFF. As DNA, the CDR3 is TGTGCCTGGAGGGTACGAGGGACGAACACCGGGGAGCTGTTTTTT.

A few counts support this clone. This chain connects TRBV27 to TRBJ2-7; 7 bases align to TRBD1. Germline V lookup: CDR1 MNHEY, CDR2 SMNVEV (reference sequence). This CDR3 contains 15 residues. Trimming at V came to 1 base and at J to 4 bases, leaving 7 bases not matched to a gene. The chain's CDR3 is CASSLLGGVYYEQYF. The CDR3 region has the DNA TGTGCCAGCAGTTTATTAGGGGGCGTCTATTACGAGCAGTACTTC.

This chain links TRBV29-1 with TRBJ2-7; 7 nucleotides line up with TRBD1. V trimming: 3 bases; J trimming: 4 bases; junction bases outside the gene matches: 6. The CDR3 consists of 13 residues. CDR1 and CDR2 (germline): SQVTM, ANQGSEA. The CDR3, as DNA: TGCAGCGTTGAGGTGGGACAGCATTACGAGCAGTACTTC. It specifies CSVEVGQHYEQYF.

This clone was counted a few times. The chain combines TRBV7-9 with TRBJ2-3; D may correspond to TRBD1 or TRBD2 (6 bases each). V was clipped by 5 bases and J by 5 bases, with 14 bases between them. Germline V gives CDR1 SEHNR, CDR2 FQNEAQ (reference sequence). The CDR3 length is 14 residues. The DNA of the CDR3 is TGTGCCAGCAGCGCCGAGGGGGGCCGAGATACGCAGTATTTT. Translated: CASSAEGGRDTQYF.

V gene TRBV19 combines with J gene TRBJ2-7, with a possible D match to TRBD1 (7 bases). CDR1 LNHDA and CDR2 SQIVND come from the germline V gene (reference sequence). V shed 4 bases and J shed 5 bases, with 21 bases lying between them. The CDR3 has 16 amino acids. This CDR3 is CASSNYAGGLANEQYF. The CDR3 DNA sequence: TGTGCCAGTAGTAACTACGCAGGGGGGCTAGCGAACGAGCAGTACTTC.

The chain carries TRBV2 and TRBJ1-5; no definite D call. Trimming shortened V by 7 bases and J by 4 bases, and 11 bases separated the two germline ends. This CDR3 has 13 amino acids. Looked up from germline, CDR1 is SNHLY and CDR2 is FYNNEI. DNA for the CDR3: TGTGCCAGCAATTCCATTGGGAATCAGCCCCAGCATTTT. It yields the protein CASNSIGNQPQHF.

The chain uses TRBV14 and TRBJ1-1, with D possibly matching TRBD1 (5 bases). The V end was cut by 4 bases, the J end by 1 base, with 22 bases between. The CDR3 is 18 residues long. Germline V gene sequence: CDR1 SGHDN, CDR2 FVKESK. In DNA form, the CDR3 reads TGTGCCAGCAGCCTCGGCCGGGGCTCGGGCCCATCGAACACTGAAGCTTTCTTT. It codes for CASSLGRGSGPSNTEAFF.

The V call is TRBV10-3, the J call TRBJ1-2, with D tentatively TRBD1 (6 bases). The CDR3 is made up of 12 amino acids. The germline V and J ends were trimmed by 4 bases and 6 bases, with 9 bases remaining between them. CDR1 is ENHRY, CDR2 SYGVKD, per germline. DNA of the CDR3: TGTGCCATCAGTGTAAACAGGGATGGCTACACCTTC. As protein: CAISVNRDGYTF.

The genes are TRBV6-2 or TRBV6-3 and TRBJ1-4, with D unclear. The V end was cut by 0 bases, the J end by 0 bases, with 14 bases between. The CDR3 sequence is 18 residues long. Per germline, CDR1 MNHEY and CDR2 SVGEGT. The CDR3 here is CASSYSVAGRSTNEKLFF. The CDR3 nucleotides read TGTGCCAGCAGTTACTCGGTCGCTGGGCGATCAACTAATGAAAAACTGTTTTTT.

The CDR3 coding sequence is TGTGCCAGCAGACCCCCCGGGGGTGAAATCGCTGAAGCTTTCTTT. Its protein is CASRPPGGEIAEAFF. The V call is TRBV28, the J call TRBJ1-1; D might be TRBD1 (5 bases). This CDR3 region has 15 residues. V lost 6 bases and J lost 6, with 20 bases in between. Germline values: CDR1 MDHEN, CDR2 SYDVKM.

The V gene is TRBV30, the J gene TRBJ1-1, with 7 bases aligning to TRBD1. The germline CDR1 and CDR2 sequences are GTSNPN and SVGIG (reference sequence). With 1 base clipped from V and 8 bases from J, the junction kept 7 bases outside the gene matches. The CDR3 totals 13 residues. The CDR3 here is CAWSGTGFSEAFF. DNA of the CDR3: TGTGCCTGGAGTGGGACAGGTTTTTCCGAAGCTTTCTTT.

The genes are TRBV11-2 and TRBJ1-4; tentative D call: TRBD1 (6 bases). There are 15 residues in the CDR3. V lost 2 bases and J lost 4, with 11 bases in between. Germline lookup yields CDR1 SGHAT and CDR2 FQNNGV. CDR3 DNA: TGTGCCAGCAGCTTATTAGGGGGTGGTAATGAAAAACTGTTTTTT. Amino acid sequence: CASSLLGGGNEKLFF.

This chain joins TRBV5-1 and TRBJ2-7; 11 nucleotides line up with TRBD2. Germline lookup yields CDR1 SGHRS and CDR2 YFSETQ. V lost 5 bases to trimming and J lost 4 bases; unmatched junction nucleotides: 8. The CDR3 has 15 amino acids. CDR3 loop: CASSHGTSGPYEQYF. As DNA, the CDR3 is TGCGCCAGCAGTCATGGGACTAGCGGACCTTACGAGCAGTACTTC.

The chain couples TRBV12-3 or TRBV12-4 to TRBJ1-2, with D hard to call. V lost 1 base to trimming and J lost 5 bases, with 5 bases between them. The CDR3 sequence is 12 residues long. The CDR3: CASSLEGYGYTF. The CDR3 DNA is TGTGCCAGCAGTTTAGAAGGGTATGGCTACACCTTC.